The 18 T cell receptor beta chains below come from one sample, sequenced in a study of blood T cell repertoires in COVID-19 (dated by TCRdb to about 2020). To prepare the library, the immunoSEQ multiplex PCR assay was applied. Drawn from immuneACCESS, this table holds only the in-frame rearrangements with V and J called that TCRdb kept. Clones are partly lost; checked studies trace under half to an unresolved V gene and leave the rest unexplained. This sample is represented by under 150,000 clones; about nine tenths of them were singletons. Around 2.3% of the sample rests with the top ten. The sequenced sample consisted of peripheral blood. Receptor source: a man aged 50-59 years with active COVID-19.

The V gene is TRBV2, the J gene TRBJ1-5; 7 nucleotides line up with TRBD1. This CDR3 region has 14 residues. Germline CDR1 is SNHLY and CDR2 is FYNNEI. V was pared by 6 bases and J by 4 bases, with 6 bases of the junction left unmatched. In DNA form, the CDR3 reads TGTGCCAGCAGCTTGACAGGGAATAATCAGCCCCAGCATTTT. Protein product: CASSLTGNNQPQHF.

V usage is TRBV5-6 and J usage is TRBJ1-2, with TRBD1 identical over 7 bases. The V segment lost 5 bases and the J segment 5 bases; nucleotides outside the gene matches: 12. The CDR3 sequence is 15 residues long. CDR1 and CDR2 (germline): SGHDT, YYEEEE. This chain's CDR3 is CASSPRQGKGYGYTF. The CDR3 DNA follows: TGTGCCAGCAGTCCTCGACAGGGAAAGGGGTATGGCTACACCTTC.

Written as DNA, the CDR3 is TGTGCCAGCAGCCGCTCAGGGACATTTAACACCGGGGAGCTGTTTTTT. Translated, it gives CASSRSGTFNTGELFF. The V and J genes are TRBV5-4 and TRBJ2-2, with D perhaps matching TRBD1 (6 bases). V shed 4 bases and J shed 2 bases, with 15 bases lying between them. Germline V lookup: CDR1 SGHNT, CDR2 YYREEE (reference sequence). This CDR3 comprises 16 residues.

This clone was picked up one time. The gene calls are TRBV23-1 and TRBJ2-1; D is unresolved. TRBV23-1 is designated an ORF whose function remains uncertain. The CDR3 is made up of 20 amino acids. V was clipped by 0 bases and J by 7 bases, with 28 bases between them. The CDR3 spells CASSQSISGGVRFTVNEQFF. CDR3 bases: TGCGCCAGCAGTCAATCGATTTCGGGTGGAGTTAGGTTTACGGTAAATGAGCAGTTCTTC.

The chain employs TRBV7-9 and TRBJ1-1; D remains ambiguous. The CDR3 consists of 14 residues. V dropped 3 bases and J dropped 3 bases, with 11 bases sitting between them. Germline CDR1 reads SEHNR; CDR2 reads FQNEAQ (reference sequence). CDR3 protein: CASSFGVRDTEAFF. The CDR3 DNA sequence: TGTGCCAGCAGCTTCGGGGTAAGGGACACTGAAGCTTTCTTT.

This CDR3 is CASSRRGEGQPQHF. The CDR3 coding sequence is TGTGCCAGCAGTAGGAGGGGGGAGGGTCAGCCCCAGCATTTT. The chain uses TRBV6-5 and TRBJ1-5; D is possibly TRBD1 (6 bases). Germline V gene sequence: CDR1 MNHEY, CDR2 SVGAGI. Trimming removed 5 bases from V and 6 bases from J, with 14 bases in between. The CDR3 consists of 14 residues.

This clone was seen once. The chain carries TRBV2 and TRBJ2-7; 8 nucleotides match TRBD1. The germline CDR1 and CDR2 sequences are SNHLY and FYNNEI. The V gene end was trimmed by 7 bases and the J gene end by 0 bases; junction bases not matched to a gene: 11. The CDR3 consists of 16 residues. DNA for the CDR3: TGTGCCAGCATTCTGGACAGGGTATTAAGCTCCTACGAGCAGTACTTC. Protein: CASILDRVLSSYEQYF.

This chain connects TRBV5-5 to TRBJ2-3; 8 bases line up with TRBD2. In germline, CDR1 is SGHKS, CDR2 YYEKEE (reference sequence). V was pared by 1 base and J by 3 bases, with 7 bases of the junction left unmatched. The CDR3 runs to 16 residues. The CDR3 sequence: CASSLRNPGGTDTQYF. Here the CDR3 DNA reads TGTGCCAGCAGCTTGAGGAACCCGGGGGGGACAGATACGCAGTATTTT. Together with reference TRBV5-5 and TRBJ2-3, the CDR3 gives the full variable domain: DAGVTQSPTHLIKTRGQQVTLRCSPISGHKSVSWYQQVLGQGPQFIFQYYEKEERGRGNFPDRFSARQFPNYSSELNVNALLLGDSALYLCASSLRNPGGTDTQYFGPGTRLTVL.

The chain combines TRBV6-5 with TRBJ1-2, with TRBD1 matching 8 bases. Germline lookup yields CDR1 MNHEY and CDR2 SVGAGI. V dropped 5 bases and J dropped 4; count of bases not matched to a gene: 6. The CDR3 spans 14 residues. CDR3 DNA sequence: TGTGCCAGCAGTCAGACAGGGGAGCTCTATGGCTACACCTTC. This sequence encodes CASSQTGELYGYTF.

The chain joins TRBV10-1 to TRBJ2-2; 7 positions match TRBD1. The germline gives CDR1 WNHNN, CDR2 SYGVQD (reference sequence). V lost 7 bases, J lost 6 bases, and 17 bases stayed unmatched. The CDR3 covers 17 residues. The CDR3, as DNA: TGCGCCAGCATCCGGACAGGACGTCTTGTGGTATCCGGGGAGCTGTTTTTT. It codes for CASIRTGRLVVSGELFF.

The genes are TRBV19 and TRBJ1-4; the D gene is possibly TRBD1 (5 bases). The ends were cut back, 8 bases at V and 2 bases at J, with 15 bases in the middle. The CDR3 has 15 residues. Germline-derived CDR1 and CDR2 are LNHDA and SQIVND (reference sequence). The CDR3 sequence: CASVSRGGTNEKLFF. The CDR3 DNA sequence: TGTGCCAGTGTGTCGCGGGGCGGTACTAATGAAAAACTGTTTTTT.

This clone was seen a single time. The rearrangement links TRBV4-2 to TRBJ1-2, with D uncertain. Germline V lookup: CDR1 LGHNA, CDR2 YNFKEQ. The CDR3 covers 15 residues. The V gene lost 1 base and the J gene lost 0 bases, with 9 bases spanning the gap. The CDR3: CASSQANKANYGYTF. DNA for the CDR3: TGTGCCAGCAGCCAAGCGAACAAAGCTAACTATGGCTACACCTTC.

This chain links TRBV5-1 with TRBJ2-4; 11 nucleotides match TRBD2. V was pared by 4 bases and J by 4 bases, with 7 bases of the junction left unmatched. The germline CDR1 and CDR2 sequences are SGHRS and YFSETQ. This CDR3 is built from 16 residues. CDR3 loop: CASSVLAGGGKNIQYF. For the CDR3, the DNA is TGCGCCAGCAGCGTCCTAGCGGGGGGCGGGAAAAACATTCAGTACTTC.

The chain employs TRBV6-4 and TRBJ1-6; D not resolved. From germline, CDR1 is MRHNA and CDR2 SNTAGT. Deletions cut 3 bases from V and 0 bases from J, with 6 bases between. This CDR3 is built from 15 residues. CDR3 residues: CASSEATSYNSPLHF. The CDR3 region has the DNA TGTGCCAGCAGTGAGGCCACCTCCTATAATTCACCCCTCCACTTT.

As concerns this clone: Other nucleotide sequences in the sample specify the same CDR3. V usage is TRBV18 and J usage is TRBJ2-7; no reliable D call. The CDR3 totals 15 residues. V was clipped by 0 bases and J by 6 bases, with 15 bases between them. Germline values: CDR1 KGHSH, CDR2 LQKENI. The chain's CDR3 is CASSPPSGGLREQYF. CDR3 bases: TGTGCCAGCTCACCACCGTCCGGTGGGCTACGCGAGCAGTACTTC.

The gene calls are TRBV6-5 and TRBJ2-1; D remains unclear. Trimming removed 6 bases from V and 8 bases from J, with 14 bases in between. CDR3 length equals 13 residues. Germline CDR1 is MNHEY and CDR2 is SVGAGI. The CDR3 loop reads CASSVWPSDEQFF. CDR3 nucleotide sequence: TGTGCCAGCAGCGTATGGCCAAGCGATGAGCAGTTCTTC.

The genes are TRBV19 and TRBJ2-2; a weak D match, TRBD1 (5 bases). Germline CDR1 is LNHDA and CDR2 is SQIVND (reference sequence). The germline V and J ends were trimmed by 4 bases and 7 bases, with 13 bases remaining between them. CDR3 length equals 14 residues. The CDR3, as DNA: TGTGCCAGTAGTAAGCAGGGTTTCGACGGGGAGCTGTTTTTT. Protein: CASSKQGFDGELFF.

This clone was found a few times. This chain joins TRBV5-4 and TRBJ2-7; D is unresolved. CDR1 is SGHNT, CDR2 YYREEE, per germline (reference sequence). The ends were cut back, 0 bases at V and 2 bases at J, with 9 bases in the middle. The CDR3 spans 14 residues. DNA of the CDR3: TGTGCCAGCAGCTTGGTGGGCAGCACCTACGAGCAGTACTTC. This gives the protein CASSLVGSTYEQYF.